Sequencing of this T cell receptor beta chain was carried out in a study of blood T cell repertoires in COVID-19. Background on the study: PBMCs, B-cell-depleted T cells, or T cells were the source of the cDNA or gDNA that made up the material.

Per the study methods: Amplification with reference gene primers provided the estimates of nucleated cell counts. Data came from immunoSEQ multiplex PCR; TCRdb stores just in-frame clones and leaves some out. For V, J and clone size, that table is used; D and trimming come from the DNA. The sample carries 250,000 to 350,000 clones, around nine tenths recorded once. Germline V gives CDR1 LGHDT, CDR2 YNNKEL (reference sequence). After removal of 6 bases from V and 4 bases from J, the junction contained 8 bases not matched to a gene. This CDR3 spans 15 amino acids. The Seattle patients, enrolled during active infection, were followed longitudinally.

Sample: peripheral blood. This clonotype was sampled from a woman in her 30s with COVID-19, enrolled during active disease. This chain connects TRBV3-1 (or the pseudogene TRBV3-2) to TRBJ2-1, with 8 bases identical to TRBD2. This CDR3 reads CASRLAGRPYNEQFF. In DNA, the CDR3 is TGTGCCAGCAGGTTAGCGGGAAGACCTTACAATGAGCAGTTCTTC.